Below are 26 T cell receptor beta chains sequenced from a single sample in a study of T cell clonality in common variable immunodeficiency. Here immunoSEQ multiplex PCR was the method, and the copy in TCRdb shows in-frame clones only, minus some. The sample includes approximately 81,000 clones, none of them occurring once. Sequencing used peripheral blood mononuclear cells. Source of these receptors: a person aged 18-70 years in good health.

This clone occurred many times. The CDR3 end lies 3 residues beyond the end of the read and is filled in from the germline J gene. This chain uses TRBV19 with TRBJ2-5, with D perhaps matching TRBD1 (6 bases). V gave up 6 bases and J gave up 4 bases, with 15 bases separating them. The germline CDR1 and CDR2 sequences are LNHDA and SQIVND (reference sequence). This CDR3 has 14 residues. The chain's CDR3 is CASRVAQGGETQYF. The DNA read from the CDR3 is TGTGCCAGTAGGGTCGCACAGGGTGGAGAGACC.

This clone was picked up many times. The missing CDR3 end, 3 residues past where the read stops, is filled in from the germline J gene. This sequence joins TRBV11-2 and TRBJ2-7; D unresolved. The CDR3 runs to 13 residues. The V and J ends lost 2 bases and 3 bases respectively, with 8 bases between them. Germline V gene lookup returns CDR1 SGHAT and CDR2 FQNNGV. CDR3 amino acids: CASSLQENYEQYF. The CDR3 DNA, read in part, is TGTGCCAGCAGCTTACAGGAAAACTACGAG.

This clone was detected ten times or more. The DNA read from the CDR3 is TGTGCCAGCAGTTTAGACTCGTGGGTAACTTCTAGGTTCCCC. Its translation: CASSLDSWVTSRFP. The full CDR3 is CASSLDSWVTSRFPLHF. The chain links TRBV12-3 or TRBV12-4 to TRBJ1-6; no reliable D call. The read gets to within 3 residues of the CDR3 end, and the germline J gene fills in the rest. The CDR3 has 17 amino acids.

In its sample, this clone was seen many times. The read finishes 3 residues shy of the CDR3 end, and the germline J gene is used to complete it. This sequence joins TRBV10-3 and TRBJ1-1, with 7 positions matching TRBD1. This CDR3 has 12 amino acids. The V segment lost 7 bases and the J segment 6 bases; nucleotides outside the gene matches: 5. Germline CDR1 and CDR2: ENHRY and SYGVKD. The part of the CDR3 DNA that was read is TGTGCCATCACCGAGACAGGGCCTGAA. It codes for CAITETGPE. The whole CDR3 protein reads CAITETGPEAFF.

This clone was counted at least ten times. The read ends 3 residues shy of where the CDR3 ends; the end is completed using the germline J gene. The chain carries TRBV9 and TRBJ1-6; 7 nucleotides align to TRBD1. Germline assignment: CDR1 SGDLS and CDR2 YYNGEE. The CDR3 is made up of 12 amino acids. The CDR3: CASSAGTAALHF. CDR3 DNA (partial): TGTGCCAGCAGCGCCGGGACAGCCGCC.

This clone was recorded many times. The CDR3 end falls 3 residues outside the read, so it is completed with the germline J gene. V and J are TRBV5-1 and TRBJ2-5; 8 nucleotides agree with TRBD2. Germline-derived CDR1 and CDR2 are SGHRS and YFSETQ. The CDR3 extends over 16 amino acids. Trimming removed 0 bases from V and 1 base from J; junction bases left unmatched: 5. CDR3 DNA, as far as it was read: TGCGCCAGCAGCTTGGTTGTAGCGGGGTCCCAAGAGACC. Amino acids: CASSLVVAGSQET. The entire CDR3 sequence reads CASSLVVAGSQETQYF.

There are many counts of this clone. From the germline J gene comes the end of the CDR3, since the read stops 3 residues before it. The chain uses TRBV19 and TRBJ2-1, with 8 nucleotides matching TRBD2. V trimming: 3 bases; J trimming: 9 bases; junction bases outside the gene matches: 4. Germline CDR1 and CDR2: LNHDA and SQIVND (reference sequence). This CDR3 spans 13 amino acids. CDR3 amino acids: CASSIGSGAEQFF. Partial CDR3 DNA: TGTGCCAGTAGTATTGGTAGCGGGGCTGAG.

This clone was counted ten times or more. The CDR3 end falls 3 residues outside the read, so it is completed with the germline J gene. V usage is TRBV27 and J usage is TRBJ2-1; 8 nucleotides match TRBD2. CDR1 is MNHEY and CDR2 is SMNVEV in the germline V gene (reference sequence). After removal of 3 bases from V and 0 bases from J, the junction contained 10 bases not matched to a gene. CDR3 length: 18 amino acids. CDR3 DNA (partial): TGTGCCAGCAGTTTTTTGGGACTAGGGCCATACTCCTACAATGAG. As protein: CASSFLGLGPYSYNE. The entire CDR3 sequence reads CASSFLGLGPYSYNEQFF.

This clone has at least ten counts. The CDR3 end is not reached by the read, which stops 3 residues before it; the germline J gene fills it in. This chain connects TRBV4-1 to TRBJ2-7; 7 bases are shared with TRBD1. Losses at the gene ends were 3 bases for V and 2 bases for J; bases not matched to a gene: 4. The CDR3 is 14 residues long. CDR1 MGHRA and CDR2 YSYEKL come from the germline V gene. The CDR3 is CASSHPGQTYEQYF. The CDR3 bases that were read are TGCGCCAGCAGCCACCCGGGACAGACCTACGAG.

This clone was observed at least ten times. The read halts 3 residues ahead of the CDR3 end, with the missing end drawn from the germline J gene. The rearrangement links TRBV4-1 to TRBJ1-4, with TRBD1 as a possible D gene (5 bases). The CDR3 runs to 16 residues. V gave up 5 bases and J gave up 6 bases, with 19 bases separating them. Germline lookup yields CDR1 MGHRA and CDR2 YSYEKL. The CDR3 loop reads CASSAFGGGIDEKLFF. The DNA read from the CDR3 is TGCGCCAGCAGCGCCTTCGGGGGAGGGATAGATGAAAAA.

The table lists this clone with many counts. Read data end 3 residues before the CDR3 end; the end is taken from the germline J gene. The gene calls are TRBV10-3 and TRBJ2-3; D is ambiguous. This CDR3 has 15 residues. In germline, CDR1 is ENHRY, CDR2 SYGVKD. The V and J ends lost 3 bases and 2 bases respectively, with 12 bases between them. The CDR3 is CAISDPALVTDTQYF. CDR3 bases read: TGTGCCATCAGTGACCCGGCCCTAGTCACAGATACG.

Ten or more counts support this clone. The read finishes 3 residues shy of the CDR3 end, and the germline J gene is used to complete it. V and J are TRBV20-1 and TRBJ2-7; 12 positions agree with TRBD2. V trimming: 0 bases; J trimming: 6 bases; junction bases outside the gene matches: 3. CDR3 length: 14 residues. Per germline, CDR1 DFQATT and CDR2 SNEGSKA (reference sequence). CDR3 DNA (partial): TGCAGTGCTAGAGATCCTAGCGGGAGGGGCGAG. As protein: CSARDPSGRGE. The CDR3 in its entirety is CSARDPSGRGEQYF.

This clone occurred many times. The covered CDR3 bases are TGTGCCAGCAGCTTAGTCTCGGGTACGGACGAG. It specifies CASSLVSGTDE. From start to end, the CDR3 is CASSLVSGTDEQYF. This chain links TRBV7-2 with TRBJ2-7; the D is unclear. The sequence runs out 3 residues before the end of the CDR3; the remainder is reconstructed from the germline J gene. The ends were cut back, 1 base at V and 5 bases at J, with 12 bases in the middle. The CDR3 covers 14 residues. Germline assignment: CDR1 SGHTA and CDR2 FQGNSA.

This clone was recorded at least ten times. The sequence runs out 3 residues before the end of the CDR3; the remainder is reconstructed from the germline J gene. V gene TRBV29-1 combines with J gene TRBJ1-1; a possible D gene is TRBD1 (5 bases). This CDR3 spans 16 amino acids. Germline V gene lookup returns CDR1 SQVTM and CDR2 ANQGSEA. Trimming shortened V by 7 bases and J by 4 bases, and 25 bases separated the two germline ends. The CDR3 DNA, read in part, is TGCAGCGCCCTTCCCCCCGCCTGGGGCGGGGGCACTGAA. This gives the protein CSALPPAWGGGTE. The entire CDR3 sequence reads CSALPPAWGGGTEAFF.

In this sample, this clone turned up many times. The read comes to an end 3 residues before the CDR3 does, leaving the germline J gene to fill in the end. The V gene is TRBV29-1, the J gene TRBJ2-1, with no clear D. Germline V CDR1 and CDR2: SQVTM, ANQGSEA. The CDR3 extends over 12 amino acids. V dropped 4 bases and J dropped 6 bases, with 10 bases sitting between them. The CDR3 protein is CSVGSPRNEQFF. Partial CDR3 DNA: TGCAGCGTTGGTTCCCCCCGCAATGAG.

This clone was observed at least ten times. The read finishes 3 residues shy of the CDR3 end, and the germline J gene is used to complete it. At the DNA level, this CDR3 is encoded by other sequences in the same sample as well. This chain joins TRBV20-1 and TRBJ1-5; D call uncertain. V lost 2 bases and J lost 4, with 15 bases in between. The CDR3 is 15 residues long. The V gene's germline CDR1 is DFQATT and CDR2 SNEGSKA (reference sequence). The part of the CDR3 DNA that was read is TGCAGTGCTAGACCGCGGGGAGGGTGGAATCAGCCC. Encoded protein: CSARPRGGWNQP. The entire CDR3 sequence reads CSARPRGGWNQPQHF.

This clone was counted at least ten times. The read is 3 residues too short to cover the CDR3 end, so that end is filled in from the germline J gene. The rearrangement links TRBV7-9 to TRBJ2-7; a weak D match, TRBD1 (6 bases). The CDR3 is 15 residues long. The germline V gene encodes CDR1 SEHNR and CDR2 FQNEAQ (reference sequence). Trimming removed 0 bases at V and 6 bases at J, with 15 bases between. The CDR3 protein is CASSLALGKTGEQYF. The DNA read from the CDR3 is TGTGCCAGCAGCTTAGCCCTTGGGAAGACAGGCGAG.

At least ten counts were recorded for this clone. The read falls 3 residues short of the CDR3 end, and the missing part is taken from the germline J gene. The chain links TRBV19 to TRBJ1-2; D call uncertain. Trimming cost V 5 bases and J 3 bases, with 10 bases left between them. The CDR3 consists of 13 residues. The germline V gene has CDR1 LNHDA and CDR2 SQIVND (reference sequence). The covered CDR3 bases are TGTGCCAGTAGTGAAACATTACACTATGGC. The encoded protein is CASSETLHYG. The whole CDR3 protein is CASSETLHYGYTF.

This clone was observed many times. The CDR3 end is not reached by the read, which stops 3 residues before it; the germline J gene fills it in. The V and J genes are TRBV2 and TRBJ2-4, with 9 positions matching TRBD2. Germline-derived CDR1 and CDR2 are SNHLY and FYNNEI. Unmatched junction bases numbered 9, after V lost 3 bases and J lost 9 bases. The CDR3 covers 15 residues. The CDR3 sequence is CASSDTGLAISIQYF. CDR3 DNA (partial): TGTGCCAGCAGTGATACAGGACTAGCGATTTCCATT.

In its sample, this clone was seen many times. The read stops 3 residues short of the end of the CDR3; the missing end is completed from the germline J gene. The V call is TRBV6-2 or TRBV6-3, the J call TRBJ2-5; D call uncertain. The V end was cut by 6 bases, the J end by 4 bases, with 9 bases between. Germline V gene sequence: CDR1 MNHEY, CDR2 SVGEGT. The CDR3 extends over 12 amino acids. The CDR3 loop reads CASSYPIETQYF. CDR3 bases read: TGTGCCAGCAGCTACCCCATAGAGACC.

This clone appeared many times. The sequence runs out 3 residues before the end of the CDR3; the remainder is reconstructed from the germline J gene. V and J are TRBV28 and TRBJ2-1; 9 bases fit TRBD2. Trimming took 7 bases from V and 5 from J; bases not matched to a gene: 9. The CDR3 is made up of 15 amino acids. Germline CDR1 and CDR2: MDHEN and SYDVKM. The CDR3 here is CASTGSGSVHNEQFF. CDR3 DNA, as far as it was read: TGTGCCAGCACTGGTAGCGGGAGCGTTCACAATGAG.

This clone was seen repeatedly, ten times or more. The CDR3 is cut off 3 residues early in the read; its end comes from the germline J gene. V usage is TRBV7-2 and J usage is TRBJ2-2; D ambiguous. Trimming shortened V by 5 bases and J by 4 bases, and 8 bases separated the two germline ends. Germline values: CDR1 SGHTA, CDR2 FQGNSA. CDR3 length: 13 amino acids. CDR3: CASSPSPTGELFF. The part of the CDR3 DNA that was read is TGTGCCAGCAGCCCCAGTCCCACCGGGGAG.

At least ten counts were recorded for this clone. The read comes to an end 3 residues before the CDR3 does, leaving the germline J gene to fill in the end. The genes are TRBV29-1 and TRBJ2-3, with 10 bases lining up with TRBD2. The CDR3 is 14 residues long. V dropped 6 bases and J dropped 4; count of bases not matched to a gene: 7. From germline, CDR1 is SQVTM and CDR2 ANQGSEA. The CDR3 here is CSVGGTSDSDTQYF. Partial CDR3 DNA: TGCAGCGTCGGTGGGACTAGCGACTCAGATACG.

This clone was seen at least ten times. The read halts 3 residues ahead of the CDR3 end, with the missing end drawn from the germline J gene. The chain links TRBV19 to TRBJ2-7, with 8 bases matching TRBD2. The junction had 9 bases not matched to a gene; V was cut back by 5 bases and J by 6 bases. The germline gives CDR1 LNHDA, CDR2 SQIVND (reference sequence). The CDR3 consists of 14 residues. CDR3 DNA, as far as it was read: TGTGCCAGTAGTTCTCCGGGACTAGGTACCGAG. It yields the protein CASSSPGLGTE. The complete CDR3 protein is CASSSPGLGTEQYF.

This clone has at least ten counts. The read terminates 3 residues ahead of where the CDR3 ends, so the germline J gene completes it. The chain recombines TRBV7-3 with TRBJ2-7, with TRBD1 matching over 9 bases. CDR3 length: 17 amino acids. CDR1 SGHTA and CDR2 FQGTGA come from the germline V gene. V was pared by 2 bases and J by 6 bases, with 14 bases of the junction left unmatched. The CDR3 DNA, read in part, is TGTGCCAGCAGCTTATTAGGGGGGACAGGGTCATCGGTCGAG. It encodes CASSLLGGTGSSVE. The entire CDR3 protein reads CASSLLGGTGSSVEQYF.

This clone was seen ten or more times. The read falls 3 residues short of the CDR3 end, and the missing part is taken from the germline J gene. The genes are TRBV7-2 and TRBJ2-4; 9 bases align to TRBD1. The CDR3 sequence is 14 residues long. Germline assignment: CDR1 SGHTA and CDR2 FQGNSA. V shed 3 bases and J 5 bases; nucleotides not matched to a gene: 2. CDR3 sequence: CASSFRTGENIQYF. CDR3 DNA, as far as it was read: TGTGCCAGCAGCTTCAGGACAGGGGAAAACATT.